The sequence of this TCR beta chain was determined in a study of cytomegalovirus exposure and HLA in healthy donors. Notes on the study in general: Confirmation was obtained in vitro that a few CMV-associated chains are specific for CMV antigens.

It was with 60 Vbeta and 13 Jbeta primers that the PCR ran. Libraries were prepared by immunoSEQ multiplex PCR; TCRdb keeps only in-frame clonotypes and omits some of them. The profile covers under 200,000 clones, with 80% appearing a single time and around 5.7% taken by the ten largest. A note on this clone: Its specificity is not known.

This TCR was sampled from a man between 35 and 55 years old in good health and CMV-seronegative. The sequencing sample was made of PBMCs.

The CDR3 DNA sequence: TGTGCCAGCAGCGCAGGGAATCAGCCCCAGCATTTT. Amino acid sequence: CASSAGNQPQHF. V gene TRBV2 combines with J gene TRBJ1-5; tentatively, D is TRBD1 (5 bases). This CDR3 comprises 12 residues. Trimming took off 6 bases at V and 4 bases at J, with 7 bases between the two ends. Germline CDR1 reads SNHLY; CDR2 reads FYNNEI.